The entry that follows covers one T cell receptor (beta chain) sequence. Its antigen is unidentified. The source of the sample is a study of CD8 T cells in ankylosing spondylitis. Study-wide points: It was reported that disease-linked clones were significantly enriched in matched ankylosing spondylitis synovial fluid. Apparently characteristic of ankylosing spondylitis blood was a TCR beta motif (fewer than ten highly homologous variants). Some of these motif variants have turned up before, in reports on reactive arthritis synovial fluid and blood.

Molecular-barcoded quantitative 5'-RACE produced these TCR beta libraries. TCRdb re-analysed the 5' RACE reads in MiXCR, keeping a single row per CDR3 protein. The table lists about 280,000 distinct CDR3 sequences, over 15% of them singletons. The CDR3 sequence is 15 residues long. Germline V gene lookup returns CDR1 DFQATT and CDR2 SNEGSKA (reference sequence). V lost 0 bases to trimming and J lost 12 bases, with 21 bases between them. The clonotype originates from a male donor with ankylosing spondylitis or in good health (not recorded which). The sequencing input was blood, either unsorted or a sorted T cell fraction (not recorded which). The chain couples TRBV20-1 to TRBJ2-1; D not certain. CDR3 nucleotides: TGCAGTGCTAGAGATCGGGCTAGAACGAATTTTGGGCAGTTCTTC. It encodes CSARDRARTNFGQFF.